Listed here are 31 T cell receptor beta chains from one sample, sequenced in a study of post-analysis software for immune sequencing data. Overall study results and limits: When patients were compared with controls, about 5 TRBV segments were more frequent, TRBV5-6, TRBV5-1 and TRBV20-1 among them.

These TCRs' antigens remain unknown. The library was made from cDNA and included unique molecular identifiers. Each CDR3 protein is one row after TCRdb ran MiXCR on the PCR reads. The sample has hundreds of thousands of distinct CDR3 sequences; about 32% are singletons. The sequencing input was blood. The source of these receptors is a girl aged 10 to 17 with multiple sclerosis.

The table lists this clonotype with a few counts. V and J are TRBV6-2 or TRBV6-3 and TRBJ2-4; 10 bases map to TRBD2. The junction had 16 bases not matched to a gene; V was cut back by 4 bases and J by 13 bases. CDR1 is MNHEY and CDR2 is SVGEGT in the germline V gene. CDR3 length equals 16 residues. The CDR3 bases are TGTGCCAGCAGTTTCTCACTAGCGGGGTGGTACAATGAGCAGTACTTC. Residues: CASSFSLAGWYNEQYF.

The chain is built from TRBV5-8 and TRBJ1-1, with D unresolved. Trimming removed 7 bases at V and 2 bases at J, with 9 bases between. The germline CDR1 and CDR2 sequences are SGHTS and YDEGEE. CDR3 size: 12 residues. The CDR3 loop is CASSLPNTEAFF. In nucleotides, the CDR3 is TGTGCCAGCTCTTTACCCAACACTGAAGCTTTCTTT.

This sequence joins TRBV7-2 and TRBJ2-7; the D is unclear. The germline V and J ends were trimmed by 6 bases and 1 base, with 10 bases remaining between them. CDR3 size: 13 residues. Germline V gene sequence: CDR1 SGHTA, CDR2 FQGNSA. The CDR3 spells CASSSLASYEQYF. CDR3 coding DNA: TGTGCCAGCAGTTCCCTGGCGTCCTACGAGCAGTACTTC.

The CDR3 loop reads CASSSGTSVGTQYF. DNA for the CDR3: TGTGCCAGCAGTTCTGGGACTAGCGTGGGGACGCAGTATTTT. J is TRBJ2-3 and V is TRBV7-9; 10 nucleotides line up with TRBD2. The germline V gene encodes CDR1 SEHNR and CDR2 FQNEAQ (reference sequence). V shed 6 bases, J shed 9 bases, and the junction held 9 bases outside the gene matches. CDR3 length equals 14 residues.

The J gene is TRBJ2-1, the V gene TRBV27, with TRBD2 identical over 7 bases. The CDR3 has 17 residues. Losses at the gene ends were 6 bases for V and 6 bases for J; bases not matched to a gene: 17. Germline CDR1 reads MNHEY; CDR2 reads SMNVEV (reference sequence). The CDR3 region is CASRPSSGLRLSNEQFF. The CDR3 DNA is TGTGCCAGCAGACCCTCCTCGGGACTAAGGCTGAGCAATGAGCAGTTCTTC.

The CDR3 DNA reads TGCAGCGTGGCGCCAGGGAACGAGCAGTACTTC. Encoded protein: CSVAPGNEQYF. The chain joins TRBV29-1 to TRBJ2-5; D possibly corresponds to TRBD1 (5 bases). The last part of the DNA fits TRBJ2-7 better; the J call may be wrong. There are 11 residues in the CDR3. Germline values: CDR1 SQVTM, CDR2 ANQGSEA.

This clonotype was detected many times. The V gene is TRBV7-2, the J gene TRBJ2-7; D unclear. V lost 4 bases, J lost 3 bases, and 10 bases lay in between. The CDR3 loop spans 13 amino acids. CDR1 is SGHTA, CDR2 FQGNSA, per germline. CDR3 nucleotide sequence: TGTGCCAGCAGCTCGCCCCCGGGCTACGAGCAGTACTTC. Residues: CASSSPPGYEQYF.

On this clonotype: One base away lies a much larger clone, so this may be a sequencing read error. The CDR3 reads CSVLRTSGEAYNEQVF. The DNA for the CDR3 is TGCAGCGTTTTAAGGACTAGCGGGGAGGCCTACAATGAGCAGGTCTTC. The chain recombines TRBV29-1 with TRBJ2-1, with 12 bases identical to TRBD2. The CDR3 is 16 residues long. The germline V gene encodes CDR1 SQVTM and CDR2 ANQGSEA.

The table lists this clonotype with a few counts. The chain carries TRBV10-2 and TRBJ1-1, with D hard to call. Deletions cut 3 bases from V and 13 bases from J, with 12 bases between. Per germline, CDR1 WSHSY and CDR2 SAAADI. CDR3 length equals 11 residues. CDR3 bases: TGCGCCAGCAGTGAATCGACACTGGGTTTCTTT. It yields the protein CASSESTLGFF.

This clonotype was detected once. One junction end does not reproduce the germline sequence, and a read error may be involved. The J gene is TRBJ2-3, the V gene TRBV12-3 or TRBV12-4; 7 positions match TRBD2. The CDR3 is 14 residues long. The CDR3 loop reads CATRGRVSADAQYF. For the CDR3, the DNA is TGTGCCACCCGGGGGAGGGTGAGCGCAGATGCGCAGTATTTT.

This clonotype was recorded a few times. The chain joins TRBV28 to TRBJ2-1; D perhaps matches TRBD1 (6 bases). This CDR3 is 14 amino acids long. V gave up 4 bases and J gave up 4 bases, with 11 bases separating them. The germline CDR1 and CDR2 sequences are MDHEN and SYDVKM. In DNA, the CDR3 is TGTGCCAGCAGTTCAGGACAGATGTACAATGAGCAGTTCTTC. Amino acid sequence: CASSSGQMYNEQFF.

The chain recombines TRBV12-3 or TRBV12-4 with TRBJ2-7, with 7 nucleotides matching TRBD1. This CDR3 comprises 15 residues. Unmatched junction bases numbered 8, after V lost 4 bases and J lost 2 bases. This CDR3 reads CASSSESDRAYEQYF. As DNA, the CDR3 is TGTGCCAGCAGTTCGGAGAGTGACAGGGCCTACGAGCAGTACTTC.

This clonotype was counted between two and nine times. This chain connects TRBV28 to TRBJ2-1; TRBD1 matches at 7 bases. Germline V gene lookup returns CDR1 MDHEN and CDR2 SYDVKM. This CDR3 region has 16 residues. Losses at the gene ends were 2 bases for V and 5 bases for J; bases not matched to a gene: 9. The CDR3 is CASSLGLRGQHNEQFF. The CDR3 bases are TGTGCCAGCAGTTTAGGGCTCAGGGGACAGCACAATGAGCAGTTCTTC.

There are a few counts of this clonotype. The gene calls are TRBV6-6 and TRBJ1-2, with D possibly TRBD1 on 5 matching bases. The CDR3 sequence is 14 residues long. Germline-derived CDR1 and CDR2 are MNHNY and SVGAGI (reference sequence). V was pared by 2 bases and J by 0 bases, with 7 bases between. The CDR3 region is CASSYGAANYGYTF. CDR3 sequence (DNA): TGTGCCAGCAGTTACGGGGCAGCTAACTATGGCTACACCTTC.

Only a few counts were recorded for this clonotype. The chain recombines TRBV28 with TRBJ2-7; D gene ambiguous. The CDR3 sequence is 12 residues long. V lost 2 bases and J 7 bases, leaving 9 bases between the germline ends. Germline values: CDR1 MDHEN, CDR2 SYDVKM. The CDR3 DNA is TGTGCCAGCAGTTTAATTACGCAAGAGCAGTACTTC. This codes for CASSLITQEQYF.

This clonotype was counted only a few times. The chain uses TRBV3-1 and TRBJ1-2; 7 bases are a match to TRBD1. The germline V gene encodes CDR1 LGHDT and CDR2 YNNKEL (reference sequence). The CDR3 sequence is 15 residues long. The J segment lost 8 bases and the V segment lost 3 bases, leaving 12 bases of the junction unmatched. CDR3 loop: CASSHYDRVRGGYTF. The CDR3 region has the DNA TGTGCCAGCAGCCACTATGACAGGGTTAGGGGCGGCTACACCTTC. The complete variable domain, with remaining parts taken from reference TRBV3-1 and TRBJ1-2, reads DTAVSQTPKYLVTQMGNDKSIKCEQNLGHDTMYWYKQDSKKFLKIMFSYNNKELIINETVPNRFSPKSPDKAHLNLHINSLELGDSAVYFCASSHYDRVRGGYTFGSGTRLTVV.

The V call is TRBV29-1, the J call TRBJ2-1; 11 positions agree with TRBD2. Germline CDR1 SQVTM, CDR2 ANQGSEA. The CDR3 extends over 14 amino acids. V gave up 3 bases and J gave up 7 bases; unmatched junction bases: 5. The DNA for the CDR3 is TGCAGCGTTGAGAGGGGACTAGCGGAGAATGAGCAGTTCTTC. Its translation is CSVERGLAENEQFF.

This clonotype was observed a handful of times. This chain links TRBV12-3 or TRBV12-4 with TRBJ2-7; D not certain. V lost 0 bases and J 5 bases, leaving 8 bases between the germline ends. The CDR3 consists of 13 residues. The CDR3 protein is CASSLAGPHEQYF. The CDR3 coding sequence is TGTGCCAGCAGTTTAGCGGGTCCCCACGAGCAGTACTTC.

CDR3: CSARDQGGRQFF. DNA for the CDR3: TGCAGTGCTAGAGATCAGGGGGGAAGGCAGTTCTTC. The chain carries TRBV20-1 and TRBJ2-1; D is possibly TRBD1 (7 bases). The ends were cut back, 0 bases at V and 12 bases at J, with 12 bases in the middle. The CDR3 contains 12 residues. Germline loops: CDR1 DFQATT, CDR2 SNEGSKA (reference sequence).

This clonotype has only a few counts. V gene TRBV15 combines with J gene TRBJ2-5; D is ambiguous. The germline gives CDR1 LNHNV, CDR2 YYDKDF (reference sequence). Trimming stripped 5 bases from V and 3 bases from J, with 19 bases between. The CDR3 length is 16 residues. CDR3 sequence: CATSGSPVWWEETQYF. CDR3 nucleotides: TGTGCCACCAGCGGCTCTCCCGTTTGGTGGGAAGAGACCCAGTACTTC. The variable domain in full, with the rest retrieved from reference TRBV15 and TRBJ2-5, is DAMVIQNPRYQVTQFGKPVTLSCSQTLNHNVMYWYQQKSSQAPKLLFHYYDKDFNNEADTPDNFQSRRPNTSFCFLDIRSPGLGDTAMYLCATSGSPVWWEETQYFGPGTRLLVL.

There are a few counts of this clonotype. This chain's CDR3 is CSVEWGTGEQYF. The DNA for the CDR3 is TGCAGCGTTGAATGGGGGACGGGCGAGCAGTACTTC. The J gene is TRBJ2-7, the V gene TRBV29-1; D is perhaps TRBD1 or TRBD2 (5 bases each). This CDR3 has 12 amino acids. The V end lost 2 bases, the J end lost 6 bases, and 11 bases lay between the germline ends. Looked up from germline, CDR1 is SQVTM and CDR2 is ANQGSEA.

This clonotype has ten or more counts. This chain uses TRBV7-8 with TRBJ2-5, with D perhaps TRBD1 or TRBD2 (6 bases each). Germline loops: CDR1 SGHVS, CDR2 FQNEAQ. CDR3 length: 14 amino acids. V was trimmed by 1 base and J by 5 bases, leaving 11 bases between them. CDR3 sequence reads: CASSLEGGLETQYF. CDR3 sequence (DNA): TGTGCCAGCAGCTTAGAAGGGGGGCTGGAGACCCAGTACTTC.

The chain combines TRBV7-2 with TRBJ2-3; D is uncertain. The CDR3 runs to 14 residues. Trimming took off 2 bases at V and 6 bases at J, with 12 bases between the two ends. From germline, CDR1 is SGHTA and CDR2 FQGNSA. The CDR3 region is CASSLQEGRDTQYF. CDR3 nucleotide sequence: TGTGCCAGCAGCTTACAAGAAGGGCGCGATACGCAGTATTTT.

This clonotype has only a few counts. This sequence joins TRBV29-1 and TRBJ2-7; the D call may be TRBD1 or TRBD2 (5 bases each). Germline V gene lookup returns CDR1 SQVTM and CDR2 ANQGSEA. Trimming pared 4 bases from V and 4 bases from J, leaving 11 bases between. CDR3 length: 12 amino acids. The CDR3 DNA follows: TGCAGCGTTGTGTGGGGGAATTACGAGCAGTACTTC. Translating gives CSVVWGNYEQYF.

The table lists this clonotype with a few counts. This CDR3 reads CASSFPTYYEQYF. The CDR3 DNA is TGTGCCAGCAGTTTCCCGACCTACTACGAGCAGTACTTC. The V and J genes are TRBV28 and TRBJ2-7, with D hard to call. Trimming stripped 3 bases from V and 3 bases from J, with 9 bases between. Germline CDR1 is MDHEN and CDR2 is SYDVKM. This CDR3 is built from 13 residues. Filled out from reference TRBV28 and TRBJ2-7, the complete variable domain reads DVKVTQSSRYLVKRTGEKVFLECVQDMDHENMFWYRQDPGLGLRLIYFSYDVKMKEKGDIPEGYSVSREKKERFSLILESASTNQTSMYLCASSFPTYYEQYFGPGTRLTVT.

Here the CDR3 DNA reads TGTGCCAGCAGCTTAGCGCATGTTACAGATACGCAGTATTTT. Its translation is CASSLAHVTDTQYF. The V gene is TRBV7-6, the J gene TRBJ2-3; D is unclear. CDR3 length: 14 residues. V was trimmed by 0 bases and J by 3 bases, leaving 7 bases between them. CDR1 and CDR2 from the germline V gene are SGHVS and FNYEAQ.

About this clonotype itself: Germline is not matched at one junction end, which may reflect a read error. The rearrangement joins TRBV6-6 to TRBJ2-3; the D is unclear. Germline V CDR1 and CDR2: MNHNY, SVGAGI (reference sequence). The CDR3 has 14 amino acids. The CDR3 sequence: CASNLRSSTDMQYF. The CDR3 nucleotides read TGTGCCAGCAACCTACGGTCCAGCACAGATATGCAGTATTTT.

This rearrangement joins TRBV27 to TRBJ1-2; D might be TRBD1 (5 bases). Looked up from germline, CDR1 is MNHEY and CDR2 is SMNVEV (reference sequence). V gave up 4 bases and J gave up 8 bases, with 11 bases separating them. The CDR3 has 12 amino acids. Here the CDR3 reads CASSWGGGGYTF. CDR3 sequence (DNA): TGTGCCAGCAGTTGGGGGGGAGGAGGCTACACCTTC.

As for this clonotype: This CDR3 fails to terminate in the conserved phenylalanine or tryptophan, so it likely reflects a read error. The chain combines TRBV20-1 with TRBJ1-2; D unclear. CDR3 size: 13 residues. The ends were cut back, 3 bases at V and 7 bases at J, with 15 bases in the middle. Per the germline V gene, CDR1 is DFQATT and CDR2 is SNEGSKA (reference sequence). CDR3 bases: TGCAGTGCTAGGGGAGACGGATCTGGTGGCTACACCTCC. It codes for CSARGDGSGGYTS.

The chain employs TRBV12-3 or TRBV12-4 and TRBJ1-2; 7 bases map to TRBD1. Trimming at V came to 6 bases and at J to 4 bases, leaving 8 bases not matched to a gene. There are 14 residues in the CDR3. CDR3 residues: CASSPGTDLYGYTF. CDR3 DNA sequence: TGTGCCAGCAGCCCCGGGACAGACCTCTATGGCTACACCTTC.

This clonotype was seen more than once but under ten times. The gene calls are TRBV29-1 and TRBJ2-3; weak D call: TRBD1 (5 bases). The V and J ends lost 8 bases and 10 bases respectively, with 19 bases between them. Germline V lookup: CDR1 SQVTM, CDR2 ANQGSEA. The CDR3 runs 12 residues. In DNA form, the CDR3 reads TGCAGCTTCGAGAATGACAGAGAGGCGCAGTATTTT. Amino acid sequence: CSFENDREAQYF.